The T cell receptor (beta chain) under discussion was sequenced for a study of shared clonotypes between healthy human individuals. For each subset, genomic DNA was distributed in equal portions over several immunoSEQ plates. Repertoires were generated with immunoSEQ multiplex PCR, while TCRdb's copy carries only in-frame clones and drops some. The data hold approximately 1,000,000 clones, with about 84% observed a single time. Remarks on this clone: Its target is not known.

Germline lookup yields CDR1 GTSNPN and CDR2 SVGIG (reference sequence). V lost 8 bases, J lost 4 bases, and 14 bases lay in between. The CDR3 extends over 12 amino acids. Study-wide points: Compared with clonotypes that all four donors shared, non-shared clonotypes had lower generation probabilities.

The chain couples TRBV30 to TRBJ1-1; TRBD1 might be the D (5 bases). The sequenced sample was memory CD4+ T cells from PBMCs. Specified subset: CD45RA-negative fraction. This receptor was taken from a man aged 18-30 years in good health. Some clones in this sample may be carry-over from other donors' samples. This CDR3 reads CASYRGVTEAFF. Here the CDR3 DNA reads TGTGCCAGCTATCGGGGGGTCACTGAAGCTTTCTTT.